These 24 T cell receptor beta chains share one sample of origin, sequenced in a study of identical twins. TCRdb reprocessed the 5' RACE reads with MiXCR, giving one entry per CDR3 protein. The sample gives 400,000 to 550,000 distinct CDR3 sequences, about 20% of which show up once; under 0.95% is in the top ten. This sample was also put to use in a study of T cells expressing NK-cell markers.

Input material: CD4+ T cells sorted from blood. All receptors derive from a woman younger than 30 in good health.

The CDR3 loop reads CASSFRTTGGFSYGYTF. The DNA of the CDR3 is TGTGCCAGCAGTTTCCGGACGACAGGGGGGTTTAGCTATGGCTACACCTTC. V usage is TRBV27 and J usage is TRBJ1-2, with 9 bases that match TRBD1. J gave up 4 bases and V 3 bases, and 12 bases lay outside the gene matches. The CDR3 contains 17 residues. The germline V gene has CDR1 MNHEY and CDR2 SMNVEV (reference sequence).

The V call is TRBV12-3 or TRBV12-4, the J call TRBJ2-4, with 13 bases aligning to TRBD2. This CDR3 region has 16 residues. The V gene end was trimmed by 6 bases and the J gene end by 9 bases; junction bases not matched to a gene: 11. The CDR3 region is CASSLTSGGAITIQYF. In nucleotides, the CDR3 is TGTGCCAGCAGCCTAACTAGCGGGGGGGCCATTACCATTCAGTACTTC.

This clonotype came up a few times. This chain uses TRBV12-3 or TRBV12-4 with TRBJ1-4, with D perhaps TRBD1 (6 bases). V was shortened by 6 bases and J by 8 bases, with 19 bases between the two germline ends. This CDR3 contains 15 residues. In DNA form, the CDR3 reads TGTGCCAGCAGCTCCCGACAGGAAAGGGGGGAAAAACTGTTTTTT. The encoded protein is CASSSRQERGEKLFF.

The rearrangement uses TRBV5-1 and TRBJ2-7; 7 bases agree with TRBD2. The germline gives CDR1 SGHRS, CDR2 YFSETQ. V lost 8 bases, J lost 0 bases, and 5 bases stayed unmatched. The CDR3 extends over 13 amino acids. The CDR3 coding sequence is TGCGCCAGATGTCGGGACTACTCCTACGAGCAGTACTTC. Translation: CARCRDYSYEQYF.

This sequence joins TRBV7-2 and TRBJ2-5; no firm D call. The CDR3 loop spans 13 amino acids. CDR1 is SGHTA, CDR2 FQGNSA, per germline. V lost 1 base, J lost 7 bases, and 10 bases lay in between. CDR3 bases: TGTGCCAGCAGCTTAGTAGAGGATGGGACCCAGTACTTC. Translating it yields CASSLVEDGTQYF.

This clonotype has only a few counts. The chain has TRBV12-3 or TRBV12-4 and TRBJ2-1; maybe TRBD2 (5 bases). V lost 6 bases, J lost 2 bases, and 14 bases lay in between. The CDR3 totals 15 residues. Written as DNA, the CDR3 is TGTGCCAGCAGGCCTGTCGGGGTAGCCTACAATGAGCAGTTCTTC. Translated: CASRPVGVAYNEQFF.

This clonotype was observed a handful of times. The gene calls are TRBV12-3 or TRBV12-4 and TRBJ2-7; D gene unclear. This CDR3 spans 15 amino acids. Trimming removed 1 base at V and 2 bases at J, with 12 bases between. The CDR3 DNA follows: TGTGCCAGCAGTTTAGGGCAGGCATTAGCCTACGAGCAGTACTTC. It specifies CASSLGQALAYEQYF.

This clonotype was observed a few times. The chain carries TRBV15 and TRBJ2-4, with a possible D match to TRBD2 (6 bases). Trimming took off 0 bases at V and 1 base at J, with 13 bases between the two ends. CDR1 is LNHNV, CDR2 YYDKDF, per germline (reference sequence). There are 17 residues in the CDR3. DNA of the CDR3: TGTGCCACCAGCAGAGATCACGGGGGTCTGGCCAAAAACATTCAGTACTTC. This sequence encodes CATSRDHGGLAKNIQYF.

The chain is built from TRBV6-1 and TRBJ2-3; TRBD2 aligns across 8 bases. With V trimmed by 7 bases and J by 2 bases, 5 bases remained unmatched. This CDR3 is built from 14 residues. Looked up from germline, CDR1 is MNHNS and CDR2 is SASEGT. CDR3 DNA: TGTGCCAGCAATGGCGGGAGGCTCACAGATACGCAGTATTTT. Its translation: CASNGGRLTDTQYF.

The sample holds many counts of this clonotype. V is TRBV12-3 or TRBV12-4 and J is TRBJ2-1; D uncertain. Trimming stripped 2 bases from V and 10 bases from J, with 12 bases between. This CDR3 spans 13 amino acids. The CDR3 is CASSLRALGEQFF. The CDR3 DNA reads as TGTGCCAGCAGTTTACGGGCCCTCGGGGAGCAGTTCTTC.

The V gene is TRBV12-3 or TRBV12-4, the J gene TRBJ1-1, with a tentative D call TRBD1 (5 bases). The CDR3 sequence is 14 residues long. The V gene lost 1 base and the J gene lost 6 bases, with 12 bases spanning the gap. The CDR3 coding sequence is TGTGCCAGCAGTTTAGGGGGGGGAGCTTCTGAAGCTTTCTTT. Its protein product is CASSLGGGASEAFF.

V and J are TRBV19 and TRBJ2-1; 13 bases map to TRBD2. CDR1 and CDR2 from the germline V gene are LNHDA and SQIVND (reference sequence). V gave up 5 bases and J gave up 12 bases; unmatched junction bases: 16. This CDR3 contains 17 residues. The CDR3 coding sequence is TGTGCCAGTAGTGGGGGGACTAGCGGGGACCTTCTCCGGGGGCAGTTCTTC. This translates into CASSGGTSGDLLRGQFF.

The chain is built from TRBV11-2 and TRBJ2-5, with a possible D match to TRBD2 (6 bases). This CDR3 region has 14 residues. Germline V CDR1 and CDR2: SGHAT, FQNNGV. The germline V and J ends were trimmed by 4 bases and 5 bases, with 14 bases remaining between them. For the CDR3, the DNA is TGTGCCAGCAGCTCGACTAGTCTGGAGGAGACCCAGTACTTC. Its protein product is CASSSTSLEETQYF. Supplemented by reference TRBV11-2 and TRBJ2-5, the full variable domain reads EAGVAQSPRYKIIEKRQSVAFWCNPISGHATLYWYQQILGQGPKLLIQFQNNGVVDDSQLPKDRFSAERLKGVDSTLKIQPAKLEDSAVYLCASSSTSLEETQYFGPGTRLLVL.

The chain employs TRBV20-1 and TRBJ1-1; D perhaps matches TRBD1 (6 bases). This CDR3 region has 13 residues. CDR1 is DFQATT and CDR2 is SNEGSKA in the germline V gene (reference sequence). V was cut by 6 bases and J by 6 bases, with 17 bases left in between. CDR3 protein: CSALRDTNAEAFF. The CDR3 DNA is TGCAGTGCCCTCCGGGACACTAACGCTGAAGCTTTCTTT.

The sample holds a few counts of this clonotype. CDR3 coding DNA: TGCGCCAGCAGCCAAGACCATTGGACAGGGGGCGATGCCTCCGAGCAGTACTTC. This codes for CASSQDHWTGGDASEQYF. The V and J genes are TRBV4-3 and TRBJ2-7, with TRBD1 matching 11 bases. Germline CDR1 and CDR2: LGHNA and YSLEER. Germline trimming cut 0 bases from V and 6 bases from J; bases unmatched to any gene: 13. The CDR3 is made up of 18 amino acids.

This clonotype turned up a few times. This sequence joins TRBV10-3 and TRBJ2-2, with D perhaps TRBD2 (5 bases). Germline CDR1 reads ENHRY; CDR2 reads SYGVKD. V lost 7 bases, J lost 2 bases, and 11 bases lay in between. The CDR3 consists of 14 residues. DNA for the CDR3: TGTGCCATCACACTAGGACCCAACACCGGGGAGCTGTTTTTT. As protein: CAITLGPNTGELFF.

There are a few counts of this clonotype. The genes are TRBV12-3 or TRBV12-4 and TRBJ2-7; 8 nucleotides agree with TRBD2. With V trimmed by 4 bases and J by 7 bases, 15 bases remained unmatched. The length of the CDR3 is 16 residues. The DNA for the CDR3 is TGTGCCAGCAGTTCTAAAGCGGGGGACCCCATTCTGGAGCAGTACTTC. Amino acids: CASSSKAGDPILEQYF.

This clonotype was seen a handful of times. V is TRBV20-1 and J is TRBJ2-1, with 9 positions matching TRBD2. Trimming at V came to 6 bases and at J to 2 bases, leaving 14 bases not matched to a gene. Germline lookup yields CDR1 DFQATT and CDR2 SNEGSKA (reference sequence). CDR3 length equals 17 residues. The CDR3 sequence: CSAPGVAGVVAYNEQFF. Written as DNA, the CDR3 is TGCAGTGCCCCCGGGGTAGCGGGAGTTGTCGCCTACAATGAGCAGTTCTTC.

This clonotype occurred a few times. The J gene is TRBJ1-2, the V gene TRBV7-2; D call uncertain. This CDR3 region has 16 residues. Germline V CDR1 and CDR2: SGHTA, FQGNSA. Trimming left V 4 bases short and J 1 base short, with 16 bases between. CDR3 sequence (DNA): TGTGCCAGCAGCTCCGCCCCGCTCCGCAATAACTATGGCTACACCTTC. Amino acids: CASSSAPLRNNYGYTF.

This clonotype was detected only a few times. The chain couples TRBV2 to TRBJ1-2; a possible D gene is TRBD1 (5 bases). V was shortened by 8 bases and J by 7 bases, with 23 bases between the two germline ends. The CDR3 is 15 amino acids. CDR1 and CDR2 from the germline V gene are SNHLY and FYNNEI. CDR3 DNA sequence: TGTGCCAGCTTCCTTCGGCCAGGGCGCGCGGGTGGCTACACCTTC. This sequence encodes CASFLRPGRAGGYTF. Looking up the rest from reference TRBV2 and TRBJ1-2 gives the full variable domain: EPEVTQTPSHQVTQMGQEVILRCVPISNHLYFYWYRQILGQKVEFLVSFYNNEISEKSEIFDDQFSVERPDGSNFTLKIRSTKLEDSAMYFCASFLRPGRAGGYTFGSGTRLTVV.

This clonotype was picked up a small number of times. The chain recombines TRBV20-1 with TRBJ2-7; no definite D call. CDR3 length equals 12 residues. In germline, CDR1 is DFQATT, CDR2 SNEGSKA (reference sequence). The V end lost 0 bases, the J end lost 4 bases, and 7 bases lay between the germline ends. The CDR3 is CSARDWEYEQYF. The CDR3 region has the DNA TGCAGTGCTAGAGATTGGGAATACGAGCAGTACTTC.

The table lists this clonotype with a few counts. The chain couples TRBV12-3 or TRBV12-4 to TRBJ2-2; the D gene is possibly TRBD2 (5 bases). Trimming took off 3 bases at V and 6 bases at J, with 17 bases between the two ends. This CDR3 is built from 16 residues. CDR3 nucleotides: TGTGCCAGCAGTTTGAGGGTGGAGGACCTCCCCGGGGAGCTGTTTTTT. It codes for CASSLRVEDLPGELFF.

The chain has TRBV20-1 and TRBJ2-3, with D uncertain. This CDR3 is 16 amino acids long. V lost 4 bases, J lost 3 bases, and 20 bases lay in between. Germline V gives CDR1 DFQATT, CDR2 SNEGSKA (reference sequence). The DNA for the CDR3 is TGCAGTGCTACCCCCAGCGAGGCCTTTATTACAGATACGCAGTATTTT. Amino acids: CSATPSEAFITDTQYF.

CDR3 bases: TGCGCCAGCAGCCGACAGGGGACAGGGAATGAAAAACTGTTTTTT. Its protein product is CASSRQGTGNEKLFF. The V call is TRBV4-3, the J call TRBJ1-4, with 9 bases lining up with TRBD1. Looked up from germline, CDR1 is LGHNA and CDR2 is YSLEER. CDR3 size: 15 residues. The V and J ends lost 4 bases and 5 bases, in that order; junction bases with no gene match: 5.